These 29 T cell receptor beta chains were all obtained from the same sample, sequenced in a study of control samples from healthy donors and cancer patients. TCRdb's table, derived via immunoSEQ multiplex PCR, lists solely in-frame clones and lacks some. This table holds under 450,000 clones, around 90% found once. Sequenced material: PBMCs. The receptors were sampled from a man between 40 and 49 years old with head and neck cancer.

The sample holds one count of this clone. This CDR3 is CASSVATDSYEQYF. As DNA, the CDR3 is TGTGCCAGCAGCGTAGCGACTGATTCCTACGAGCAGTACTTC. The chain is built from TRBV9 and TRBJ2-7; D gene unclear. CDR3 size: 14 residues. The germline V gene encodes CDR1 SGDLS and CDR2 YYNGEE. Trimming took 0 bases from V and 1 from J, leaving 8 bases between them.

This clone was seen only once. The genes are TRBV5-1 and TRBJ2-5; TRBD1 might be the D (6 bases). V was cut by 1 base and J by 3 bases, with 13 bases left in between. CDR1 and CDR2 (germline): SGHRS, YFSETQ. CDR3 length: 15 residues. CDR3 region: CASSLINPGEETQYF. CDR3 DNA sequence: TGCGCCAGCAGCTTGATCAACCCAGGGGAAGAGACCCAGTACTTC. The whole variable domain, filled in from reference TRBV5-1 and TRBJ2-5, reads KAGVTQTPRYLIKTRGQQVTLSCSPISGHRSVSWYQQTPGQGLQFLFEYFSETQRNKGNFPGRFSGRQFSNSRSEMNVSTLELGDSALYLCASSLINPGEETQYFGPGTRLLVL.

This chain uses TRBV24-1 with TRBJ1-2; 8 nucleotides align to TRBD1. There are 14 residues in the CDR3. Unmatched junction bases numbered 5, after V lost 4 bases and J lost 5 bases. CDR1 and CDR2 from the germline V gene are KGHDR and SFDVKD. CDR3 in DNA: TGTGCCACCAGTGACGATGACAGGGGATATGGCTACACCTTC. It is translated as CATSDDDRGYGYTF.

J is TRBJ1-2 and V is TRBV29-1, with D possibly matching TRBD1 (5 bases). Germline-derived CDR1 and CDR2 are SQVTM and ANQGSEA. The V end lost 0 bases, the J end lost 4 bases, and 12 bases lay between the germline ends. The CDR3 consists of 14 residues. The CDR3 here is CSVEDLAGIYGYTF. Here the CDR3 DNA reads TGCAGCGTTGAAGATCTTGCAGGGATCTATGGCTACACCTTC.

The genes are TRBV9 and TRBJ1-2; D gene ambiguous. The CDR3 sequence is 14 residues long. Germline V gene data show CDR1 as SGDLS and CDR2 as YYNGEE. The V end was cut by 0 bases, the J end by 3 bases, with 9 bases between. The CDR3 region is CASSVGVRDYGYTF. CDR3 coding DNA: TGTGCCAGCAGCGTAGGGGTACGAGACTATGGCTACACCTTC.

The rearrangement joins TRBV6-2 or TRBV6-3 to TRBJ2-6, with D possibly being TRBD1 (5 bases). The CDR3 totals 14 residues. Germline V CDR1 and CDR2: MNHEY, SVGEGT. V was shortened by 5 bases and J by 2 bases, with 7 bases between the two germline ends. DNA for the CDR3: TGTGCCAGCAGTCAGGACACTGGGGCCAACGTCCTGACTTTC. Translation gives CASSQDTGANVLTF.

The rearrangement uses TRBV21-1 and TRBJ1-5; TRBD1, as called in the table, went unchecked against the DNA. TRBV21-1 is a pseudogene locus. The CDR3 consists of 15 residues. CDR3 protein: CASSKNVAGNQPQHF. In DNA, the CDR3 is TGTGCCAGCAGCAAAAATGTGGCAGGCAATCAGCCCCAGCATTTT.

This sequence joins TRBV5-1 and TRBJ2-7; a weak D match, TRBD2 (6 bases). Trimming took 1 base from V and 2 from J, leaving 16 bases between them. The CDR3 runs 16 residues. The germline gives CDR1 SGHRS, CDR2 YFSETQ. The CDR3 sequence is CASSLLRGTVAYEQYF. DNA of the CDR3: TGCGCCAGCAGCTTGTTGCGGGGTACGGTTGCCTACGAGCAGTACTTC.

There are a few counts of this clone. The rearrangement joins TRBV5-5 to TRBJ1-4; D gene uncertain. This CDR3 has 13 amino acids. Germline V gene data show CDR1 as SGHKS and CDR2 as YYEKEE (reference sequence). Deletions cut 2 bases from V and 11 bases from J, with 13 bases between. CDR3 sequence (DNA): TGTGCCAGCAGCTTTCATGCCGACACCAAACTGTTTTTT. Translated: CASSFHADTKLFF.

The CDR3 sequence is CASSIGDRAEKLFF. The CDR3 DNA is TGTGCCAGTAGTATAGGCGACAGGGCTGAAAAACTGTTTTTT. The chain employs TRBV19 and TRBJ1-4, with TRBD1 matching 7 bases. Germline loops: CDR1 LNHDA, CDR2 SQIVND (reference sequence). The V gene end was trimmed by 1 base and the J gene end by 7 bases; junction bases not matched to a gene: 3. The CDR3 runs to 14 residues.

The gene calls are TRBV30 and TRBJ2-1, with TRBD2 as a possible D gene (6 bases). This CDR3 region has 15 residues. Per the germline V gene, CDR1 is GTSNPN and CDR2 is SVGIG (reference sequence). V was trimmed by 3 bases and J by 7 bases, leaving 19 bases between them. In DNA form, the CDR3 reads TGTGCCTGGAGCCACGGGGGACCCGGGGGTAATGAGCAGTTCTTC. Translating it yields CAWSHGGPGGNEQFF.

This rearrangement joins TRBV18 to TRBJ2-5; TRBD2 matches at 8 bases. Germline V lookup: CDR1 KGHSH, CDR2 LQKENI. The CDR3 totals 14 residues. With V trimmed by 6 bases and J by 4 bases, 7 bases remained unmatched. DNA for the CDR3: TGTGCCAGCTCGCCCGGGGGGGCCGGAGAGACCCAGTACTTC. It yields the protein CASSPGGAGETQYF.

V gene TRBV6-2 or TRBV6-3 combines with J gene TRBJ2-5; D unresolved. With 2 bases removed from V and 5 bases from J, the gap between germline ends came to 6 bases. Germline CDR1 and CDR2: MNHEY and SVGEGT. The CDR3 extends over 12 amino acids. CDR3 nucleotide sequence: TGTGCCAGCAGTTACCTCGAGGAGACCCAGTACTTC. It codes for CASSYLEETQYF.

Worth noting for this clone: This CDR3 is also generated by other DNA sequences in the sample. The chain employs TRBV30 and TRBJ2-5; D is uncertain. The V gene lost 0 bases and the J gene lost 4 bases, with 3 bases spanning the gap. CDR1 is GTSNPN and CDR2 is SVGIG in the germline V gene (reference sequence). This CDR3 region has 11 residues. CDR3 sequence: CAWSVRETQYF. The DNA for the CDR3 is TGTGCCTGGAGTGTACGAGAGACCCAGTACTTC.

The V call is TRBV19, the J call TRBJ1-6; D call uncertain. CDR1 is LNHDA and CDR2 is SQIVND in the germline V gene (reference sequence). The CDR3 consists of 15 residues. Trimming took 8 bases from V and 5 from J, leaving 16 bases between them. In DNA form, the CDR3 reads TGTGCCAGTCGAAACGGGAGGGTCGATAATTCACCCCTCCACTTT. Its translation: CASRNGRVDNSPLHF. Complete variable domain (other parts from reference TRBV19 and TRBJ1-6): DGGITQSPKYLFRKEGQNVTLSCEQNLNHDAMYWYRQDPGQGLRLIYYSQIVNDFQKGDIAEGYSVSREKKESFPLTVTSAQKNPTAFYLCASRNGRVDNSPLHFGNGTRLTVT.

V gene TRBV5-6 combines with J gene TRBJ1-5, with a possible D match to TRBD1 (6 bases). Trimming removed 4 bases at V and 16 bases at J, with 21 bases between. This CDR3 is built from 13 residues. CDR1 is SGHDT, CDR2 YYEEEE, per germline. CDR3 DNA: TGTGCCAGCAGCCAATCCCCGGGGGGCCCCTTCCATTTT. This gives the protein CASSQSPGGPFHF.

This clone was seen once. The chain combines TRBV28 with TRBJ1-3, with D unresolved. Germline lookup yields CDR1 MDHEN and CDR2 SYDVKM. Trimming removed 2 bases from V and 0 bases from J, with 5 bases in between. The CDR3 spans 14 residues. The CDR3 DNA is TGTGCCAGCAGTTTACTGGGCTCTGGAAACACCATATATTTT. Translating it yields CASSLLGSGNTIYF. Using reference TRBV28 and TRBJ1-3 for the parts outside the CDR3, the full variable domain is DVKVTQSSRYLVKRTGEKVFLECVQDMDHENMFWYRQDPGLGLRLIYFSYDVKMKEKGDIPEGYSVSREKKERFSLILESASTNQTSMYLCASSLLGSGNTIYFGEGSWLTVV.

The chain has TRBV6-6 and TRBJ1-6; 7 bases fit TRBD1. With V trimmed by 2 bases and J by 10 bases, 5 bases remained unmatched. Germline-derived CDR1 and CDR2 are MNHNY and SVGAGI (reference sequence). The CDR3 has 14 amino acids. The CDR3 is CASSYRDSRSPLHF. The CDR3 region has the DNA TGTGCCAGCAGTTACCGGGACAGCAGGTCACCCCTCCACTTT.

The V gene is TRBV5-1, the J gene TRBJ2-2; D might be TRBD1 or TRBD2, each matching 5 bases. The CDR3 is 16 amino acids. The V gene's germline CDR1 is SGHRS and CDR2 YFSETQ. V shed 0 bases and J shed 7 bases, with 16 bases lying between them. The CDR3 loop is CASSLVGLAQGGELFF. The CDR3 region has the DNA TGCGCCAGCAGCTTGGTAGGGCTAGCCCAGGGCGGGGAGCTGTTTTTT.

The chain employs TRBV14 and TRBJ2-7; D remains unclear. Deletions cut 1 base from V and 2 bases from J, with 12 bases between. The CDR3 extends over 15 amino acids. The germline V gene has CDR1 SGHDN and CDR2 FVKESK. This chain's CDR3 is CASSQGPSPAYEQYF. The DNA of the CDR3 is TGTGCCAGCAGCCAAGGCCCCTCCCCAGCCTACGAGCAGTACTTC. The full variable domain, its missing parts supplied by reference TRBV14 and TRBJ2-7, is EAGVTQFPSHSVIEKGQTVTLRCDPISGHDNLYWYRRVMGKEIKFLLHFVKESKQDESGMPNNRFLAERTGGTYSTLKVQPAELEDSGVYFCASSQGPSPAYEQYFGPGTRLTVT.

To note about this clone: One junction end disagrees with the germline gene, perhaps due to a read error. The DNA of the CDR3 is TGTGCCACCAGTTGGGACAGGGATATCTACGAGCAGTACTTC. Its protein is CATSWDRDIYEQYF. This rearrangement joins TRBV28 to TRBJ2-7; TRBD1 matches at 9 bases. The CDR3 runs to 14 residues. From germline, CDR1 is MDHEN and CDR2 SYDVKM.

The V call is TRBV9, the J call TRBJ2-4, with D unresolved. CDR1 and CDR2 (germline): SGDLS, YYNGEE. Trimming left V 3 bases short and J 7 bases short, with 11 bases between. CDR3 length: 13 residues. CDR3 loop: CASSAGRMNIQYF. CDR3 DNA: TGTGCCAGCAGCGCAGGACGGATGAACATTCAGTACTTC.

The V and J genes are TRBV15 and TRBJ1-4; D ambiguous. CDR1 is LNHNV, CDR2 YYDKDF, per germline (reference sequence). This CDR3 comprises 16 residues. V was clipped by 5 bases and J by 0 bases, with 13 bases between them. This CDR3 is CATSVNRISTNEKLFF. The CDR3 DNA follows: TGTGCCACCAGCGTAAATCGAATCTCAACTAATGAAAAACTGTTTTTT. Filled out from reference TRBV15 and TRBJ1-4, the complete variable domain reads DAMVIQNPRYQVTQFGKPVTLSCSQTLNHNVMYWYQQKSSQAPKLLFHYYDKDFNNEADTPDNFQSRRPNTSFCFLDIRSPGLGDTAMYLCATSVNRISTNEKLFFGSGTQLSVL.

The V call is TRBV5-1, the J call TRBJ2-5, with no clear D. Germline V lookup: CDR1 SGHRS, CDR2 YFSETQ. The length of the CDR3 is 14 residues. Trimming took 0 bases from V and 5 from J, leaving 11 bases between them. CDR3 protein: CASSLGTQRETQYF. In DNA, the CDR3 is TGCGCCAGCAGCTTGGGGACGCAACGGGAGACCCAGTACTTC.

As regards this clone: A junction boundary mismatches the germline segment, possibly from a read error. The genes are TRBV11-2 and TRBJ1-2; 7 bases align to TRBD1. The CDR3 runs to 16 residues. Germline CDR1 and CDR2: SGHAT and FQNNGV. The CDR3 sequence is CASSSLGTGAPSSFFF. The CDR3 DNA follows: TGTGCCAGCAGCAGCCTTGGTACAGGGGCCCCATCATCCTTCTTCTTC. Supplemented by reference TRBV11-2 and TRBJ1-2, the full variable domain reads EAGVAQSPRYKIIEKRQSVAFWCNPISGHATLYWYQQILGQGPKLLIQFQNNGVVDDSQLPKDRFSAERLKGVDSTLKIQPAKLEDSAVYLCASSSLGTGAPSSFFFGSGTRLTVV.

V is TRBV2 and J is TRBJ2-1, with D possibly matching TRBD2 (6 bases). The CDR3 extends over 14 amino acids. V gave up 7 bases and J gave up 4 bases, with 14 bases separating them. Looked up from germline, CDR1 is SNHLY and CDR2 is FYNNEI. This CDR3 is CASISSGQYNEQFF. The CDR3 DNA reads TGTGCCAGCATTTCCAGCGGGCAGTACAATGAGCAGTTCTTC.

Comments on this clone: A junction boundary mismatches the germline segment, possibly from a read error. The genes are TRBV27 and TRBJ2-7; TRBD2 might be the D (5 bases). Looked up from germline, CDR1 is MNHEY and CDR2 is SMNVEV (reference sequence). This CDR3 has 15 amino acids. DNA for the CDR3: TGTGCCAGCAGTTTATCAGGTTTGATTGCGGGCCCTTCGAGGTTC. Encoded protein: CASSLSGLIAGPSRF.

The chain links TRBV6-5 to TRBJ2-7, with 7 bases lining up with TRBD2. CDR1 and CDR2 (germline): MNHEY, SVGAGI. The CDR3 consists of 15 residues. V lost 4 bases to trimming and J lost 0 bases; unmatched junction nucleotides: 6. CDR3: CASSSAGGSSYEQYF. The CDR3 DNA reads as TGTGCCAGCAGTTCAGCCGGGGGGAGCTCCTACGAGCAGTACTTC.

CDR3 in DNA: TGTGCCAGCAGCGGGGGACAGGGGCGCGGTGAAAAACTGTTTTTT. It translates to CASSGGQGRGEKLFF. The chain employs TRBV9 and TRBJ1-4; 10 nucleotides agree with TRBD1. The CDR3 spans 15 residues. V lost 3 bases, J lost 7 bases, and 6 bases stayed unmatched. Germline CDR1 and CDR2: SGDLS and YYNGEE.